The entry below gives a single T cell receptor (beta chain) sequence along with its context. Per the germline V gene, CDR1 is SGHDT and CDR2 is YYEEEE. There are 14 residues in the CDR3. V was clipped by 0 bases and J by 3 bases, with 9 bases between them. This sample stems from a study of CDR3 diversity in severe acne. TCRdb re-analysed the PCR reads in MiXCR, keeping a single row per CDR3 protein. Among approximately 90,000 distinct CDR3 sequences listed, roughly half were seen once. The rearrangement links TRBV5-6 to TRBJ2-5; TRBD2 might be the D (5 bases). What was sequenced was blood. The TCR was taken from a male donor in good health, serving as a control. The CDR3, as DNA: TGTGCCAGCAGCTTGGTCGGAGGAGAAGAGACCCAGTACTTC. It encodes CASSLVGGEETQYF.